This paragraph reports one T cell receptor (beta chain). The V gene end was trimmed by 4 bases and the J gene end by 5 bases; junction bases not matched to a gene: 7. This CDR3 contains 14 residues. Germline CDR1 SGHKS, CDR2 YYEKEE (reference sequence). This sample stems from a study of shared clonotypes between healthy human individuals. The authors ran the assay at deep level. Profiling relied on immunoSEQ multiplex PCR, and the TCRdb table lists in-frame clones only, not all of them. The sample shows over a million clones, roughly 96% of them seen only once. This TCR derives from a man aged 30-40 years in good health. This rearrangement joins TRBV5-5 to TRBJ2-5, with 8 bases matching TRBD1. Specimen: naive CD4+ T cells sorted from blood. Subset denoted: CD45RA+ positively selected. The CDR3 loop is CASSPTGASETQYF. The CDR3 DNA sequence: TGTGCCAGCAGCCCGACAGGGGCCTCGGAGACCCAGTACTTC.